This T cell receptor (beta chain) comes out of a study of T cell responses to AZD1222 COVID-19 vaccine. As for the study in general: Doses given second, at about 4 or about 12 weeks, were pooled. Study results and limitations: CD4 TCRs covered the whole spike, strongest at regions 160-218 and 743-854. Seropositive at baseline were only 5 or 6 AZD1222 recipients. Donors were largely white British and mainly female; clonal diversity was possibly underestimated.

This clone has a handful of counts. The target antigen is unknown. Sequencing used immunoSEQ multiplex PCR; TCRdb keeps in-frame clones, though not all of them. The table records tens of thousands of clones, 90% of them present only once. The CDR3 is 15 residues long. Germline values: CDR1 SGHRS, CDR2 YFSETQ. J was trimmed by 4 bases and V by 2 bases; bases with no gene match: 6. The chain uses TRBV5-1 and TRBJ1-1; 9 nucleotides line up with TRBD1. This material consisted of peripheral blood, taken on day 0 of AZD1222 vaccination. This sequence was found in an adult in good health. CDR3 sequence: CASSFIQGAGTEAFF. DNA for the CDR3: TGCGCCAGCAGCTTTATACAGGGGGCTGGCACTGAAGCTTTCTTT. Together with reference TRBV5-1 and TRBJ1-1, the CDR3 gives the full variable domain: KAGVTQTPRYLIKTRGQQVTLSCSPISGHRSVSWYQQTPGQGLQFLFEYFSETQRNKGNFPGRFSGRQFSNSRSEMNVSTLELGDSALYLCASSFIQGAGTEAFFGQGTRLTVV.